This T cell receptor (beta chain) came from a study of CD8 T cells in Susac syndrome. In this sample, this clonotype turned up once. Its antigen remains unidentified. With random hexamers, reverse transcription was performed on about 0.5 to 1 ug of RNA. Amplification of TCR beta CDR3 used immunoSEQ multiplex PCR across 54 Vbeta and 13 Jbeta. TCRdb recomputed calls from the immunoSEQ multiplex PCR reads with MiXCR, one row per CDR3 protein. The sample carries some 96,000 distinct CDR3 sequences, 95% recorded once. The CDR3 is made up of 13 amino acids. V lost 3 bases and J 5 bases, leaving 8 bases between the germline ends. Germline lookup yields CDR1 MGHRA and CDR2 YSYEKL. Study results and limitations: As the study acknowledged, the number of individuals in its TCR sequencing and HLA analysis was relatively small.

TCR beta was sequenced from blood CD8+ and CD4+ T cells. TEMRA cells were FACS-enriched, with CD8+ and CD4+ T cells isolated negatively. Sequencing was carried out using CD8+ T cells from PBMCs. The receptor was derived from a human donor with Susac syndrome. V and J are TRBV4-1 and TRBJ2-1; D unresolved. The chain's CDR3 is CASSHSGHNEQFF. DNA for the CDR3: TGCGCCAGCAGCCATAGTGGCCACAATGAGCAGTTCTTC.